This entry is about one T cell receptor (beta chain). This clonotype was observed a few times. Its antigen is unknown. Base qualities are not recorded, but no much larger clone differs from it by a single base. As encoded in the germline V gene, CDR1 is SGDLS while CDR2 is YYNGEE. V and J are trimmed by 4 bases and 8 bases, and the gene matches miss 16 bases of the junction. Reading from cysteine to phenylalanine, the CDR3 counts 17 amino acids. The CDR3 DNA has 51 bases and is translated from base 1. The record originates from a study of CD8+CD57+ T cells in acquired aplastic anemia (dated by TCRdb to the late 2010s). About the study as a whole: DNA extracted from sorted CD4+ and CD8+ cells had a mean of about 3 ug, with a range of 0.2 to 27.4 ug. For healthy donor samples, the average read count was around 10 million for CD4+ cells and 11 million to 13 million for CD8+ cells. What the study reported, not specific to this receptor: Although 25 to 30 CD8+ CDR3 sequences were shared by patients and controls, these sequences appeared highly expressed in patients and within the immunodominant clones of patients. No significant difference in CD8+ Simpson's diversity was found between patients and healthy controls (P=0.060).

Genomic DNA served as template for TCR beta VDJ combination and CDR3 sequence profiling. An Illumina HiSeq 2000 was used for TCR repertoire sequencing. The authors' analysis ran thus. Repertoire assessment relied on Simpson's diversity index, CDR3 size and DJ length profiles, and TRBV/TRBJ rearrangement plots. The most abundant DNA sequence in the deep sequencing data was defined as the immunodominant clone. CDR3 amino acid sequences were screened for sharing across subjects and were compared with published repertoires and the VDJdb database. TCRdb trimmed public reads at Q25 via fastp, called clones via MiXCR and kept in-frame beta chains. Rows are combined by CDR3 protein, so each entry shows the most common genes and DNA. TCRdb, not the original authors, processed these V and J calls. The sample data list around 150,000 distinct CDR3 sequences, and 41% of these were observed just once. 8% to 8.5% of the sample rests with the top ten.

In the study, sorted CD4+ and CD8+ blood T cells from patients with severe aplastic anemia and from healthy subjects underwent deep sequencing of TCR repertoires. Ficoll-Paque density gradient centrifugation was used to isolate peripheral blood mononuclear cells. Before DNA was extracted, CD4+ and CD8+ T cells were sorted using either FACS or magnetic beads. The sample comprised sorted CD4+, CD8+, or CD8+CD57+ T cells (not recorded which) from PBMCs. The sequence joins TRBV9 to TRBJ1-2; TRBD1 matches 11 bases in the middle. This receptor was identified in a human donor in good health, serving as a control. The CDR3 is CASSLIPKDRGLEGYTF. The sequence in DNA is TGTGCCAGCAGCCTAATACCTAAGGACAGGGGGCTTGAGGGCTACACCTTC.